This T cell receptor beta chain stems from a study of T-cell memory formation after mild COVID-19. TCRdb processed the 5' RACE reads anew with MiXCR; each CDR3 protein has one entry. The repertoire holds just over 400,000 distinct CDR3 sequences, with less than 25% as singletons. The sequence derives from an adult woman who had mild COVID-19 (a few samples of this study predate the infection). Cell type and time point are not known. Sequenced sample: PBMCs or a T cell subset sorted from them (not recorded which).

The CDR3 DNA is TGTGCCAGCAGCTTCTACAGGGTAGGCGGCTACACCTTC. It is translated as CASSFYRVGGYTF. This chain links TRBV7-2 with TRBJ1-2, with TRBD1 as a possible D gene (6 bases). The V gene's germline CDR1 is SGHTA and CDR2 FQGNSA. Trimming removed 3 bases from V and 8 bases from J, with 13 bases in between. The CDR3 consists of 13 residues.